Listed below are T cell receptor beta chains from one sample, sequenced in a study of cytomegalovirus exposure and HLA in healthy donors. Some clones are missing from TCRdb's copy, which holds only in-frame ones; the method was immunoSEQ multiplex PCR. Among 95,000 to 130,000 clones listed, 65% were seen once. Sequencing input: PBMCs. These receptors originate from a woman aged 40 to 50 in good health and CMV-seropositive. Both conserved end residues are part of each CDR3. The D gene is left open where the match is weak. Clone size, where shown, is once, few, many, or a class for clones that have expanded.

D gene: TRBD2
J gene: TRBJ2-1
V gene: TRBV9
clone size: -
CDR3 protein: CASSVGPSGYNEQFF
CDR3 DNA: TGTGCCAGCAGCGTCGGGCCTAGCGGATACAATGAGCAGTTCTTC

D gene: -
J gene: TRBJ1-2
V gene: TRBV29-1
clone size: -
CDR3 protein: CSVEGGVGDSNYGYTF
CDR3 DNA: TGCAGCGTTGAGGGGGGGGTAGGAGACTCTAACTATGGCTACACCTTC

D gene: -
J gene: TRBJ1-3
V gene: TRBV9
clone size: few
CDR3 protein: CASSYQGNSGNTIYF
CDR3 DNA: TGTGCCAGCTCCTACCAGGGTAACTCTGGAAACACCATATATTTT

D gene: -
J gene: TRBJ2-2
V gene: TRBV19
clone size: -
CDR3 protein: CASSFLTGELFF
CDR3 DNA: TGTGCCAGTAGTTTCCTAACCGGGGAGCTGTTTTTT

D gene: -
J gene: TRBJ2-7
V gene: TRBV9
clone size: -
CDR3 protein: CASSVEAGDTYEQYF
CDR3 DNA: TGTGCCAGCAGCGTAGAGGCAGGGGATACATACGAGCAGTACTTC

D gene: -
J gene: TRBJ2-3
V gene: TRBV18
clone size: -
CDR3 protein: CASSPLPGQSTDTQYF
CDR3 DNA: TGTGCTAGCTCACCACTGCCAGGACAAAGCACAGATACGCAGTATTTT

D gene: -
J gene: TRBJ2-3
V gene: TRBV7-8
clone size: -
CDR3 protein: CASSLAGRRDTDTQYF
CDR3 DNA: TGTGCCAGCAGCTTAGCCGGGCGGAGGGACACAGATACGCAGTATTTT

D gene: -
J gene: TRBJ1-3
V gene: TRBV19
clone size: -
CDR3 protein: CASSTSPTAGNTIYF
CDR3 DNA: TGTGCCAGTAGTACTTCCCCGACAGCTGGAAACACCATATATTTT

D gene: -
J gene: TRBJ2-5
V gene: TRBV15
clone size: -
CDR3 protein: CATSIIRGETQYF
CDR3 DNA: TGTGCCACCAGCATCATAAGGGGAGAGACCCAGTACTTC

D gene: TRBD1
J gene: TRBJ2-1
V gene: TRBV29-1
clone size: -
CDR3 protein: CSAEDRGLFNEQFF
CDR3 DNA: TGCAGCGCCGAGGACAGGGGGCTCTTTAATGAGCAGTTCTTC

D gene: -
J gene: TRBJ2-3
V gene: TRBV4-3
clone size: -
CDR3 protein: CASSQDLALTDTQYF
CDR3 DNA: TGCGCCAGCAGCCAAGACCTAGCGTTGACAGATACGCAGTATTTT

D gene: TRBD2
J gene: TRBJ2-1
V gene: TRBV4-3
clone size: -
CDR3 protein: CASRPDSTSGYNEQFF
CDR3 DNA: TGCGCCAGCAGACCCGACAGTACTAGCGGTTACAATGAGCAGTTCTTC

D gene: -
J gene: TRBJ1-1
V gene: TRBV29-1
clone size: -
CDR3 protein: CSAPTGNTEAFF
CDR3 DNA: TGCAGCGCCCCGACAGGGAACACTGAAGCTTTCTTT

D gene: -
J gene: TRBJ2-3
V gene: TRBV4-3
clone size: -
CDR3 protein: CASSRGSGASTDTQYF
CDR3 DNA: TGCGCCAGCAGCCGGGGAAGCGGTGCTAGCACAGATACGCAGTATTTT

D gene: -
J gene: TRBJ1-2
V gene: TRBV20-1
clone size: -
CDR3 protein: CSVSPPYGYTF
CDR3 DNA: TGCAGTGTCTCCCCTCCCTATGGCTACACCTTC

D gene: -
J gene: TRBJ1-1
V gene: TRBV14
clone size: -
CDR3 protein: CASSQGVRLATEAFF
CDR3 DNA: TGTGCCAGCAGCCAAGGAGTCAGGTTGGCCACTGAAGCTTTCTTT

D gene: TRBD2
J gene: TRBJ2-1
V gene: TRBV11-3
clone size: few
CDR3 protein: CASSSSLADNEQFF
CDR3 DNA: TGTGCCAGCAGCTCCAGTCTAGCGGACAATGAGCAGTTCTTC

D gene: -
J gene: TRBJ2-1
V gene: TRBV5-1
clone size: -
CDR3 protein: CASSLGWGHNEQFF
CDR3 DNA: TGCGCCAGCAGCTTGGGATGGGGGCACAATGAGCAGTTCTTC

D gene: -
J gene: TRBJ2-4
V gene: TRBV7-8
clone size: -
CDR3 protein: CASSPNRVGGKNIQYF
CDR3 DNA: TGTGCCAGCAGCCCAAACAGGGTTGGGGGCAAAAACATTCAGTACTTC

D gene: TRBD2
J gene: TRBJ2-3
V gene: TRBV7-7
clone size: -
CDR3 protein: CASSLGGGGRAPSTDTQYF
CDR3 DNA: TGTGCTAGCAGCTTAGGAGGAGGCGGGAGGGCCCCTAGCACAGATACGCAGTATTTT